These 4 T cell receptor beta chains came from one sample sequenced in a study of CD8+CD57+ T cells in acquired aplastic anemia. According to the study, genomic DNA was the template for TCR beta VDJ and CDR3 profiling. TCRdb used MiXCR to reprocess the reads, holding one entry per CDR3 protein. The table lists approximately 180,000 distinct CDR3 sequences, approximately 48% of them singletons. Individuals selected for sequencing had exhibited CD8+CD57+ cell expansion on flow cytometry. What was sequenced was sorted CD4+, CD8+, or CD8+CD57+ T cells (not recorded which) from PBMCs. The receptor set was obtained from a human donor with aplastic anemia.

J is TRBJ1-1 and V is TRBV20-1; 7 bases line up with TRBD1. V lost 4 bases, J lost 7 bases, and 3 bases stayed unmatched. The CDR3 loop spans 11 amino acids. The germline CDR1 and CDR2 sequences are DFQATT and SNEGSKA (reference sequence). DNA of the CDR3: TGCAGTGCTAACCGGGACAGTGAAGCTTTCTTT. It encodes CSANRDSEAFF.

The gene calls are TRBV15 and TRBJ2-6, with TRBD1 identical over 7 bases. CDR1 and CDR2 (germline): LNHNV, YYDKDF (reference sequence). This CDR3 contains 15 residues. Unmatched junction bases numbered 3, after V lost 3 bases and J lost 4 bases. CDR3 DNA sequence: TGTGCCACCAGCAGGACAGGGTACGGGGCCAACGTCCTGACTTTC. Translation: CATSRTGYGANVLTF. Variable domain in full (rest from reference TRBV15 and TRBJ2-6): DAMVIQNPRYQVTQFGKPVTLSCSQTLNHNVMYWYQQKSSQAPKLLFHYYDKDFNNEADTPDNFQSRRPNTSFCFLDIRSPGLGDTAMYLCATSRTGYGANVLTFGAGSRLTVL.

This chain links TRBV24-1 with TRBJ2-5, with D uncertain. CDR1 is KGHDR and CDR2 is SFDVKD in the germline V gene. V was shortened by 9 bases and J by 2 bases, with 12 bases between the two germline ends. This CDR3 is built from 13 residues. This chain's CDR3 is CATGDGCQETQYF. Written as DNA, the CDR3 is TGTGCCACCGGAGACGGCTGTCAAGAGACCCAGTACTTC.

The V gene is TRBV20-1, the J gene TRBJ1-2; 9 nucleotides match TRBD1. Germline CDR1 is DFQATT and CDR2 is SNEGSKA (reference sequence). The length of the CDR3 is 13 residues. The junction had 5 bases not matched to a gene; V was cut back by 5 bases and J by 4 bases. The CDR3 spells CSAPTGGSYGYTF. DNA of the CDR3: TGCAGTGCTCCGACAGGGGGAAGCTATGGCTACACCTTC.